This is a list of T cell receptor beta chains from one sample in a study of shared clonotypes between healthy human individuals. The method was immunoSEQ multiplex PCR; TCRdb's version includes in-frame clones alone and lacks a portion of them. The profile shows about 2.1 million clones, roughly 91% of them singletons. The sample was naive CD8+ T cells from PBMCs. These receptors all stem from a man between 18 and 35 years old in good health. Some clones in this sample may be carry-over from other donors' samples. Each CDR3 is given with its conserved first and last residue. A D gene is named only where the DNA matches it firmly. For some rows the clone size is stated as once, few or many, or as a class when expanded; others skip it.

v_gene: TRBV5-6
j_gene: TRBJ1-2
d_gene: TRBD1
abundance: -
CDR3aa: CASSLGPQGVSTF

v_gene: TRBV6-6
j_gene: TRBJ1-5
d_gene: -
abundance: -
CDR3aa: CASSYGGGGTQHF

v_gene: TRBV27
j_gene: TRBJ2-7
d_gene: -
abundance: -
CDR3aa: CASSLSRTVSYEQYF

v_gene: TRBV27
j_gene: TRBJ2-1
d_gene: TRBD2
abundance: -
CDR3aa: CASSWRETHNEQFF

v_gene: TRBV27
j_gene: TRBJ1-1
d_gene: TRBD1
abundance: -
CDR3aa: CASSLSGGSPTEAFF

v_gene: TRBV5-8
j_gene: TRBJ2-7
d_gene: -
abundance: once
CDR3aa: CASRKLAPAYEQYF

v_gene: TRBV7-9
j_gene: TRBJ1-2
d_gene: -
abundance: -
CDR3aa: CASSSGSNYGYTF

v_gene: TRBV27
j_gene: TRBJ1-4
d_gene: TRBD1
abundance: -
CDR3aa: CASSSTGSGEKLFF

v_gene: TRBV28
j_gene: TRBJ2-7
d_gene: TRBD2
abundance: -
CDR3aa: CASSSPGLAVSYEQYF

v_gene: TRBV7-9
j_gene: TRBJ2-5
d_gene: TRBD2
abundance: -
CDR3aa: CASSSPALAGGKTQYF

v_gene: TRBV7-8
j_gene: TRBJ2-5
d_gene: -
abundance: -
CDR3aa: CASSPGGSRETQYF

v_gene: TRBV4-3
j_gene: TRBJ2-1
d_gene: -
abundance: -
CDR3aa: CASSTSRYNEQFF

v_gene: TRBV5-5
j_gene: TRBJ2-7
d_gene: TRBD1
abundance: once
CDR3aa: CASSLLEGANEQYF

v_gene: TRBV7-9
j_gene: TRBJ2-2
d_gene: -
abundance: -
CDR3aa: CASSSEYAGELFF

v_gene: TRBV7-2
j_gene: TRBJ2-1
d_gene: -
abundance: once
CDR3aa: CASSLRLHPYNEQFF

v_gene: TRBV19
j_gene: TRBJ2-3
d_gene: -
abundance: -
CDR3aa: CASSIRQVTDTQYF

v_gene: TRBV14
j_gene: TRBJ2-1
d_gene: TRBD2
abundance: -
CDR3aa: CASSHYGTSRKGEQFF

v_gene: TRBV28
j_gene: TRBJ1-1
d_gene: -
abundance: -
CDR3aa: CASTLPGVQNTEAFF

v_gene: TRBV9
j_gene: TRBJ2-3
d_gene: -
abundance: -
CDR3aa: CASSVESESDTQYF

v_gene: TRBV27
j_gene: TRBJ2-3
d_gene: TRBD2
abundance: -
CDR3aa: CASSPHREVIRTDTQYF

v_gene: TRBV9
j_gene: TRBJ2-7
d_gene: -
abundance: -
CDR3aa: CASSPITSDEQYF

v_gene: TRBV28
j_gene: TRBJ1-1
d_gene: -
abundance: -
CDR3aa: CASTRGLRFRAPRSTEAFF

v_gene: TRBV4-1
j_gene: TRBJ1-3
d_gene: -
abundance: -
CDR3aa: CASSQSSLLRPGNTIYF

v_gene: TRBV7-9
j_gene: TRBJ2-7
d_gene: TRBD1
abundance: -
CDR3aa: CASSPRDRTAYEQYF

v_gene: TRBV4-3
j_gene: TRBJ2-7
d_gene: -
abundance: -
CDR3aa: CASSQGVGLRLYEQYF

v_gene: TRBV10-3
j_gene: TRBJ1-5
d_gene: -
abundance: -
CDR3aa: CAISESGEQQPQHF